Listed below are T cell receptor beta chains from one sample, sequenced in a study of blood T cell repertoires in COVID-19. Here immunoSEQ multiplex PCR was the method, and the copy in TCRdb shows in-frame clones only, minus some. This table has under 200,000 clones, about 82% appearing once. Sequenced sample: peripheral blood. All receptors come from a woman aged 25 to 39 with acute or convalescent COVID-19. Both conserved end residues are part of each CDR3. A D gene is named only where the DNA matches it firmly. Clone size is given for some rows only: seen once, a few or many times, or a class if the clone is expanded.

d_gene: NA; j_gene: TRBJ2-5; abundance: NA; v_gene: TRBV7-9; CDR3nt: TGTGCCAGCAGCCTGGCAGGCCCCTTAACGACAGCCCAAGAGACCCAGTACTTC; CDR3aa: CASSLAGPLTTAQETQYF
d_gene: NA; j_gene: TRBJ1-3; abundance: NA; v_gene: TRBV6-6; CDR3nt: TGTGCCAGCAGTTACAGCATAGGGAGCTCTGGAAACACCATATATTTT; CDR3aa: CASSYSIGSSGNTIYF
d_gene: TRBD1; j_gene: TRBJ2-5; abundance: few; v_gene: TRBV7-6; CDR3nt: TGTGCCAGCAGCTTCCGGGACAGGGGGTGGGAGACCCAGTACTTC; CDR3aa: CASSFRDRGWETQYF
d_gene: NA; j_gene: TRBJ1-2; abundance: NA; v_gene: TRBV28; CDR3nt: TGTGCCAGCAGTTCCCGATGGACTGTTACTACTAACTATGGCTACACCTTC; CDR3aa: CASSSRWTVTTNYGYTF
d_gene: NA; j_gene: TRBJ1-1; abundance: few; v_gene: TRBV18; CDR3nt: TGTGCCAGCTCACCAAGCGGAGGAGGGACTGAAGCTTTCTTT; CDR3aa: CASSPSGGGTEAFF
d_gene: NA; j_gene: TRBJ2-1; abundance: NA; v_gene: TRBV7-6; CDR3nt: TGTGCCAGCAGCTTTAGCCTCGGGGAGAACAATGAGCAGTTCTTC; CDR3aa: CASSFSLGENNEQFF
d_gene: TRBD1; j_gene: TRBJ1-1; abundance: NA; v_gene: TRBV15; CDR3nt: TGTGCCACCAGCAGATCACAGGGGGCGAGCACTGAAGCTTTCTTT; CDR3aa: CATSRSQGASTEAFF
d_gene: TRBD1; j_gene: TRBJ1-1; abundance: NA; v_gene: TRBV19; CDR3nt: TGTGCCAGTAGTACTGGTAACAGGGGCACTGAAGCTTTCTTT; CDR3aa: CASSTGNRGTEAFF
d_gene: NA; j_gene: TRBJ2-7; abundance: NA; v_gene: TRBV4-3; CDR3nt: TGCGCCAGCAGCCCGGAATTATGGGTGGAGTACGAGCAGTACTTC; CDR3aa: CASSPELWVEYEQYF
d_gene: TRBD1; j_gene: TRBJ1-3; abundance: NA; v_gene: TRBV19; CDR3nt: TGTGCCAGTAGTGAATGGGACAGGGGGTACTCTGGAAACACCATATATTTT; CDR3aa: CASSEWDRGYSGNTIYF
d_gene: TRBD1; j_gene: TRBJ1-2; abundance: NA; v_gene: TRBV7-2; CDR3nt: TGTGCCAGCAGCTTAGGGGCGGCAGGGGGTTTGAAGGGCTACACCTTC; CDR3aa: CASSLGAAGGLKGYTF
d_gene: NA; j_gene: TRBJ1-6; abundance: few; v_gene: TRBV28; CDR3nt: TGTGCCAGCAGTTGGACAGTTGCTAATTCACCCCTCCACTTT; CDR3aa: CASSWTVANSPLHF
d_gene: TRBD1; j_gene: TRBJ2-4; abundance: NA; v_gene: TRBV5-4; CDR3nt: TGTGCCAGCAGCAGGGACAGGGCGATAGACAAAAACATTCAGTACTTC; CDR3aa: CASSRDRAIDKNIQYF